The rows below give T cell receptor beta chains drawn from one sample of a study of CD8 T cells in Susac syndrome. TCRdb re-called the immunoSEQ multiplex PCR reads with MiXCR, one entry per CDR3 protein. The sample contains 150,000 or so distinct CDR3 sequences, 90% to 95% of which appear only once. Sequenced input: CD4+ T cells from PBMCs. The receptors come from a human donor in good health. Both conserved end residues are part of each CDR3. The order of the fields is V gene, D gene, J gene, clone size, CDR3 protein, CDR3 DNA. The D gene is left open where the match is weak. The size field is filled for only some rows; it gives once, few, many or a size class.

TRBV10-3,-,TRBJ2-5,once,CAIDKRANSQETQYF,TGTGCCATCGACAAGCGGGCGAATTCCCAAGAGACCCAGTACTTC
TRBV7-8,-,TRBJ2-5,-,CASSLGQRGTQETQYF,TGTGCCAGCAGCTTAGGCCAGAGAGGGACACAAGAGACCCAGTACTTC
TRBV9,-,TRBJ2-7,-,CASSGTDSYEQYF,TGTGCCAGCAGCGGCACGGACTCCTACGAGCAGTACTTC
TRBV12-3/TRBV12-4,TRBD2,TRBJ2-5,-,CASSDTSGGETQYF,TGTGCCAGCAGTGATACTAGCGGGGGCGAGACCCAGTACTTC
TRBV4-2,-,TRBJ1-4,-,CASTAGRTVNEKLFF,TGTGCCAGCACCGCCGGGAGGACGGTAAATGAAAAACTGTTTTTT
TRBV29-1,TRBD2,TRBJ2-1,-,CSVQDRKRGGRNEQFF,TGCAGCGTTCAAGACAGGAAGCGGGGGGGCCGGAATGAGCAGTTCTTC
TRBV3-1,-,TRBJ1-2,-,CASSGDSASRYTF,TGTGCCAGCAGCGGGGATTCGGCCTCCCGCTACACCTTC
TRBV6-4,-,TRBJ1-5,-,CASSDSNGGGREPQHF,TGTGCCAGCAGTGACTCGAATGGGGGGGGGAGGGAGCCCCAGCATTTT
TRBV30,-,TRBJ1-2,-,CAWSGTPAYGYTF,TGTGCCTGGAGCGGAACCCCGGCCTATGGCTACACCTTC
TRBV28,TRBD2,TRBJ2-3,once,CASSLAGPRTDTQYF,TGTGCCAGCAGCTTAGCGGGGCCCCGCACAGATACGCAGTATTTT
TRBV29-1,TRBD2,TRBJ2-5,-,CSVIAGGPYETQYF,TGCAGCGTTATCGCGGGGGGGCCGTATGAGACCCAGTACTTC
TRBV29-1,TRBD1,TRBJ2-5,-,CSVEGGQASEETQYF,TGCAGCGTTGAAGGCGGACAGGCGTCGGAGGAGACCCAGTACTTC
TRBV2,TRBD1,TRBJ1-5,-,CARGQGGQPQHF,TGTGCCAGGGGACAGGGGGGGCAGCCCCAGCATTTT
TRBV3-1,TRBD2,TRBJ2-1,once,CASSLRPGTSEEQFF,TGTGCCAGCAGCCTACGACCCGGGACTAGCGAAGAGCAGTTCTTC
TRBV4-1,TRBD1,TRBJ2-7,-,CASSYDRGTPYEQYF,TGCGCCAGCAGCTATGACAGGGGGACTCCCTACGAGCAGTACTTC
TRBV2,TRBD1,TRBJ1-5,-,CASSDQGANQPQHF,TGTGCCAGCAGTGATCAGGGGGCAAATCAGCCCCAGCATTTT
TRBV29-1,-,TRBJ1-1,-,CSVELGGNTEAFF,TGCAGCGTTGAATTGGGTGGGAACACTGAAGCTTTCTTT
TRBV7-2,-,TRBJ2-5,once,CASSSLGGTQYF,TGTGCCAGCAGCTCCCTTGGCGGGACCCAGTACTTC
TRBV11-1,TRBD2,TRBJ2-5,-,CASSPSGLPETQYF,TGTGCCAGCAGCCCCTCGGGACTACCGGAGACCCAGTACTTC
TRBV7-3,-,TRBJ1-1,-,CASRLRLNTEAFF,TGTGCCAGCAGACTGAGATTGAACACTGAAGCTTTCTTT
TRBV19,-,TRBJ1-2,-,CASSRTVLYGYTF,TGTGCCAGTAGTCGGACGGTTCTCTATGGCTACACCTTC
TRBV7-9,TRBD1,TRBJ1-6,-,CASSDPPGGVFNSPLHF,TGTGCCAGCAGCGACCCCCCAGGGGGCGTCTTCAATTCACCCCTCCACTTT
TRBV5-8,TRBD1,TRBJ1-2,-,CASSPPGGGGYTF,TGTGCCAGCAGCCCCCCAGGGGGTGGTGGCTACACCTTC
TRBV7-3,TRBD1,TRBJ1-2,-,CASSSWDRVGYTF,TGTGCCAGCAGCTCGTGGGACAGGGTTGGCTACACCTTC
TRBV9,TRBD2,TRBJ2-3,-,CASSNQGLASNTDTQYF,TGTGCCAGCAGCAACCAGGGACTAGCGTCGAACACAGATACGCAGTATTTT
TRBV7-6,-,TRBJ2-3,-,CASSLIAATATDTQYF,TGTGCCAGCAGCTTAATCGCAGCTACAGCCACAGATACGCAGTATTTT
TRBV2,-,TRBJ1-2,-,CASTSEQNLYGYTF,TGTGCCAGCACGTCGGAGCAAAACCTCTATGGCTACACCTTC
TRBV7-6,-,TRBJ2-2,-,CASSLESGELFF,TGTGCCAGCAGCTTAGAGTCCGGGGAGCTGTTTTTT
TRBV2,-,TRBJ2-7,once,CASWKEIYEQYF,TGTGCCAGCTGGAAAGAGATCTACGAGCAGTACTTC
TRBV6-1,-,TRBJ2-5,-,CASSLETSRTQYF,TGTGCCAGCAGCCTCGAGACCTCGAGGACCCAGTACTTC
TRBV7-3,TRBD2,TRBJ2-1,-,CASSLMASGGSYNEQFF,TGTGCCAGCAGCTTAATGGCTAGCGGGGGGTCCTACAATGAGCAGTTCTTC
TRBV12-3/TRBV12-4,-,TRBJ1-5,-,CASSFQVRQPQHF,TGTGCCAGCAGTTTCCAGGTTCGGCAGCCCCAGCATTTT
TRBV5-1,TRBD1,TRBJ2-7,once,CASSLTGSAYEQYF,TGCGCCAGCAGCCTGACAGGGTCAGCCTACGAGCAGTACTTC
TRBV6-5,-,TRBJ2-2,-,CASTLEQGRTGELFF,TGTGCCAGCACCCTTGAACAGGGTCGCACCGGGGAGCTGTTTTTT
TRBV12-5,-,TRBJ2-5,-,CASGLAGTETQYF,TGTGCTAGTGGTTTGGCAGGGACGGAGACCCAGTACTTC
TRBV20-1,-,TRBJ2-3,-,CSARVPLGTDTQYF,TGCAGTGCTAGAGTGCCCTTAGGCACAGATACGCAGTATTTT
TRBV30,-,TRBJ1-1,-,CAWKPQQGAEAFF,TGTGCCTGGAAACCTCAACAGGGCGCTGAAGCTTTCTTT
TRBV2,-,TRBJ2-7,-,CASTRDGGTYEQYF,TGTGCCAGCACCCGGGACGGAGGGACCTACGAGCAGTACTTC
TRBV12-3/TRBV12-4,TRBD1,TRBJ1-3,-,CASTGQGRGNTIYF,TGTGCCAGCACCGGACAGGGCCGAGGAAACACCATATATTTT
TRBV3-1,-,TRBJ1-6,once,CASSQDQGNSPLHF,TGTGCCAGCAGCCAAGATCAGGGGAATTCACCCCTCCACTTT